The TCR beta chain under discussion was sequenced for a study of OX40 agonist ivuxolimab in advanced cancers. Method: immunoSEQ multiplex PCR; TCRdb's copy keeps in-frame clones and lacks some. The table lists 40,000 to 60,000 clones, about 86% of them singletons. CDR1 is SEHNR and CDR2 is FQNEAQ in the germline V gene (reference sequence). Trimming at V came to 3 bases and at J to 3 bases, leaving 9 bases not matched to a gene. This CDR3 comprises 17 residues. The J gene is TRBJ2-3, the V gene TRBV7-9, with 10 bases lining up with TRBD1. The source of this sequence is an adult with an advanced solid tumor such as melanoma, head and neck, liver or kidney cancer. Sequenced material: CD4+ or CD8+ T cells sorted from blood, taken in a trial of the OX40 agonist ivuxolimab. CDR3 DNA: TGTGCCAGCAGCTTGGGACCGGGACAGGGGACAACAGATACGCAGTATTTT. The encoded protein is CASSLGPGQGTTDTQYF.